This record covers a single T cell receptor beta chain. The antigen remains unidentified. TCR beta CDR3 sequences were amplified from RNA transcripts. Primed by the HTBI set, a first-round RT-PCR was run on the TCR CDR3. TCRdb reanalysed the multiplex PCR reads using MiXCR and keeps one entry per CDR3 protein. Of a few hundred thousand distinct CDR3 sequences listed, around 50% were seen once; the top ten hold about 43%. These data originate in a study of T cells in Graves' hyperthyroidism and ophthalmopathy. Study results and limitations: The model predicted ophthalmopathy a median about 6.6 months before onset.

Deletions cut 5 bases from V and 5 bases from J, with 12 bases between. This CDR3 comprises 13 residues. The study left out patients who had uncontrolled infection, other autoimmune disease, pregnancy or lactation. Orbital computed tomography and thyroid ultrasound, together with serum TRAb and thyroxine and clinical symptoms, were used for diagnoses. The origin of this receptor is an adult woman with Graves' disease, either hyperthyroidism or ophthalmopathy (not recorded which). This chain joins TRBV12-3 or TRBV12-4 and TRBJ1-1; D may be TRBD1 (6 bases). The sample taken for sequencing was peripheral blood or thyroid tissue (not recorded which). CDR3 region: CASSRTGLTEAFF. The CDR3 DNA follows: TGTGCCAGCAGTCGAACAGGGCTTACTGAAGCTTTCTTT.